Listed below are T cell receptor beta chains from one sample, sequenced in a study of blood T cell repertoires in COVID-19. Produced via immunoSEQ multiplex PCR; TCRdb's table is partial and in-frame only. The top ten hold 11% of the sample, which has 180,000 or so clones, about four fifths seen once. Material: PBMCs or T cells enriched from blood (not recorded which). These receptors were collected from a man aged 45-65 years who had recovered from COVID-19. The CDR3 runs from the conserved cysteine through the conserved F or W. A D gene is named only where the DNA matches it firmly. Rows give clone size only sometimes, using once, few, many, or a class for an expanded clone.

j_gene: TRBJ1-2
d_gene: TRBD1
abundance: -
v_gene: TRBV29-1
len: 16
CDR3nt: TGCAGCGTTGAGGGGTCCGGGGCGGGACAGGGTTATGGCTACACCTTC
CDR3aa: CSVEGSGAGQGYGYTF

j_gene: TRBJ2-1
d_gene: TRBD1
abundance: -
v_gene: TRBV6-1
len: 13
CDR3nt: TGTGCCAGCAGTGAAGGTCGACAGGGTGAGCAGTTCTTC
CDR3aa: CASSEGRQGEQFF

j_gene: TRBJ2-2
d_gene: -
abundance: -
v_gene: TRBV2
len: 11
CDR3nt: TGTGCCGTCCAAGAGACCGGGGAGCTGTTTTTT
CDR3aa: CAVQETGELFF

j_gene: TRBJ1-5
d_gene: -
abundance: once
v_gene: TRBV12-3/TRBV12-4
len: 13
CDR3nt: TGTGCCAGCAGTTTATCGGGTTTTCAGCCCCAGCATTTT
CDR3aa: CASSLSGFQPQHF

j_gene: TRBJ2-2
d_gene: -
abundance: -
v_gene: TRBV7-9
len: 12
CDR3nt: TGTGCCAGCAGTTATAACACCGGGGAGCTGTTTTTT
CDR3aa: CASSYNTGELFF

j_gene: TRBJ2-2
d_gene: TRBD2
abundance: once
v_gene: TRBV19
len: 16
CDR3nt: TGTGCCAGTAGGTTCGGCGGGAGTACTAACACCGGGGAGCTGTTTTTT
CDR3aa: CASRFGGSTNTGELFF

j_gene: TRBJ1-1
d_gene: -
abundance: -
v_gene: TRBV6-5
len: 11
CDR3nt: TGTGCCAGCAAAAACACAGGGTTAGCTTTCTTT
CDR3aa: CASKNTGLAFF

j_gene: TRBJ1-1
d_gene: -
abundance: -
v_gene: TRBV29-1
len: 15
CDR3nt: TGCAGCGTCACAACTCGGGGTGCGCTGAACACTGAAGCTTTCTTT
CDR3aa: CSVTTRGALNTEAFF

j_gene: TRBJ1-1
d_gene: TRBD1
abundance: -
v_gene: TRBV7-2
len: 14
CDR3nt: TGTGCCAGCAAACAGGGGGCCACGAACACTGAAGCTTTCTTT
CDR3aa: CASKQGATNTEAFF

j_gene: TRBJ2-3
d_gene: TRBD1
abundance: -
v_gene: TRBV5-1
len: 14
CDR3nt: TGCGCCAGCAGCTTCGGACAGGGCGCAGATACGCAGTATTTT
CDR3aa: CASSFGQGADTQYF

j_gene: TRBJ1-2
d_gene: -
abundance: -
v_gene: TRBV6-5
len: 14
CDR3nt: TGTGCCAGCAGTTACTCGTCAGAAACCTATGGCTACACCTTC
CDR3aa: CASSYSSETYGYTF

j_gene: TRBJ1-1
d_gene: -
abundance: -
v_gene: TRBV28
len: 12
CDR3nt: TGTGCCAGCAGTTTATCCATCCAGGGAGCTTTCTTT
CDR3aa: CASSLSIQGAFF

j_gene: TRBJ2-2
d_gene: -
abundance: few
v_gene: TRBV5-1
len: 14
CDR3nt: TGCGCCAGCAGCTTGTTTGACAGCACCGGGGAGCTGTTTTTT
CDR3aa: CASSLFDSTGELFF

j_gene: TRBJ1-4
d_gene: -
abundance: -
v_gene: TRBV5-5
len: 14
CDR3nt: TGTGCCAGCAGCTTACCGGGGTTAAAGGAAAAACTGTTTTTT
CDR3aa: CASSLPGLKEKLFF

j_gene: TRBJ2-3
d_gene: -
abundance: -
v_gene: TRBV5-1
len: 20
CDR3nt: TGCGCCAGCAGCATCCAGACAGGGGTTTATAGCGGGTTCTCTTCAGATACGCAGTATTTT
CDR3aa: CASSIQTGVYSGFSSDTQYF

j_gene: TRBJ2-3
d_gene: TRBD2
abundance: few
v_gene: TRBV6-1
len: 14
CDR3nt: TGTGCCAGCAGTGAAAGCCTAGCGGGAGATACGCAGTATTTT
CDR3aa: CASSESLAGDTQYF

j_gene: TRBJ1-1
d_gene: -
abundance: -
v_gene: TRBV3-1/TRBV3-2
len: 16
CDR3nt: TGTGCCAGCAGCCAAGCGCAGGGCTTCCGGAACACTGAAGCTTTCTTT
CDR3aa: CASSQAQGFRNTEAFF

j_gene: TRBJ2-7
d_gene: TRBD1
abundance: -
v_gene: TRBV10-3
len: 12
CDR3nt: TGTGCCATCAGAGAGACAGGGTACGAGCAGTACTTC
CDR3aa: CAIRETGYEQYF

j_gene: TRBJ2-3
d_gene: -
abundance: -
v_gene: TRBV24-1
len: 12
CDR3nt: TGTGCCACCAGTGATCCCCTTTATACGCAGTATTTT
CDR3aa: CATSDPLYTQYF

j_gene: TRBJ2-3
d_gene: TRBD2
abundance: -
v_gene: TRBV27
len: 15
CDR3nt: TGTGCCAGCAACCTCATAGCGGGATTAACAGATACGCAGTATTTT
CDR3aa: CASNLIAGLTDTQYF

j_gene: TRBJ2-7
d_gene: TRBD2
abundance: -
v_gene: TRBV20-1
len: 17
CDR3nt: TGCAGTGCTAGTGAGAACCTAGCGGGACTCGCCTCCTACGAGCAGTACTTC
CDR3aa: CSASENLAGLASYEQYF

j_gene: TRBJ2-3
d_gene: -
abundance: once
v_gene: TRBV5-1
len: 15
CDR3nt: TGCGCCAGCAGGCGGGCCGCCTTCGCTTCAGATACGCAGTATTTT
CDR3aa: CASRRAAFASDTQYF